This T cell receptor beta chain stems from a study of memory CD4+ T cells and cytomegalovirus serostatus. As for the study in general: Of the healthy Belgian adults, 9 were CMV seropositive and 20 to 30 seronegative.

Single viable CD3+CD4+CD8-CD45RO+ cells were sorted as the memory CD4+ T cells. Positive selection with CD4 microbeads enriched total CD4+ T cells. Original handling: After removing out-of-frame reads, 2,204,828 distinct TCRbeta sequences remained. Generated by immunoSEQ multiplex PCR, the TCRdb table keeps only in-frame clones and is missing some. V and J calls and clone size are copied from that table; D and trimming were computed from the DNA. The sample carries over 60,000 clones, roughly three quarters recorded once. This receptor was identified in an adult in good health and CMV-seronegative. Sequenced material: memory CD4+ T cells from blood.

The DNA for the CDR3 is TGCGCCAGCAGTCAGTCATCGCGGGAGGACTTGGGTCACGAGCAGTACTTC. It specifies CASSQSSREDLGHEQYF. The chain uses TRBV23-1 and TRBJ2-7; 8 bases line up with TRBD2. TRBV23-1 has ORF status, its function being uncertain. V lost 3 bases, J lost 5 bases, and 15 bases stayed unmatched. The CDR3 has 17 amino acids.